These T cell receptor beta chains were read from a single sample in a study of blood T cells in healthy people across ages. TCRdb redid the calling of the 5' RACE reads with MiXCR, one entry per CDR3 protein. The profile shows roughly 1,800,000 distinct CDR3 sequences, roughly 52% of them singletons. The sequenced sample consisted of blood. The receptors come from a woman between 35 and 50 years old in good health. The CDR3 runs from the conserved cysteine through the conserved F or W. The D gene is left open where the match is weak. Not every row has a clone size; where given, it reads once, few, many or a size class.

V gene: TRBV6-1; J gene: TRBJ2-7; clone size: NA; D gene: TRBD1; CDR3 protein: CASRSRDRGTYEQYF; CDR3 DNA: TGTGCCAGCCGCTCCCGGGACAGGGGGACCTACGAGCAGTACTTC
V gene: TRBV12-3/TRBV12-4; J gene: TRBJ1-2; clone size: NA; D gene: NA; CDR3 protein: CASSETELYTF; CDR3 DNA: TGTGCCAGCAGTGAAACGGAACTTTACACCTTC
V gene: TRBV10-3; J gene: TRBJ2-3; clone size: NA; D gene: NA; CDR3 protein: CVISKTGTSTDTQYF; CDR3 DNA: TGTGTCATCAGTAAAACAGGGACTAGCACAGATACGCAGTATTTT
V gene: TRBV28; J gene: TRBJ1-5; clone size: NA; D gene: NA; CDR3 protein: CASSHMTDSNQPQHF; CDR3 DNA: TGTGCCAGCAGCCATATGACGGATAGCAATCAGCCCCAGCATTTT
V gene: TRBV6-1; J gene: TRBJ2-7; clone size: NA; D gene: TRBD1; CDR3 protein: CASGDHEGQSYEQYF; CDR3 DNA: TGTGCCAGCGGCGACCATGAGGGACAGAGCTACGAGCAGTACTTC
V gene: TRBV6-5; J gene: TRBJ2-4; clone size: NA; D gene: NA; CDR3 protein: CASRDLGKSIQYF; CDR3 DNA: TGTGCCAGCAGAGACTTGGGCAAAAGCATTCAGTACTTC
V gene: TRBV9; J gene: TRBJ2-2; clone size: NA; D gene: TRBD1; CDR3 protein: CASSDNVGQGTTGELFF; CDR3 DNA: TGTGCCAGCAGCGATAACGTGGGACAGGGGACCACCGGGGAGCTGTTTTTT
V gene: TRBV27; J gene: TRBJ2-3; clone size: NA; D gene: TRBD2; CDR3 protein: CASSLGLAGFRDTQYF; CDR3 DNA: TGTGCCAGCAGTTTAGGACTAGCGGGGTTTAGAGATACGCAGTATTTT
V gene: TRBV24-1; J gene: TRBJ2-1; clone size: NA; D gene: NA; CDR3 protein: CAIAGTPGNEQFF; CDR3 DNA: TGTGCCATCGCCGGGACCCCGGGGAATGAGCAGTTCTTC
V gene: TRBV12-3/TRBV12-4; J gene: TRBJ2-7; clone size: few; D gene: NA; CDR3 protein: CASSLKGVVEQYF; CDR3 DNA: TGTGCCAGCAGTTTAAAGGGGGTGGTCGAGCAGTACTTC
V gene: TRBV20-1; J gene: TRBJ2-7; clone size: NA; D gene: NA; CDR3 protein: CSATPGQPHYEQYF; CDR3 DNA: TGCAGTGCTACACCGGGGCAGCCTCACTACGAGCAGTACTTC
V gene: TRBV19; J gene: TRBJ2-3; clone size: NA; D gene: NA; CDR3 protein: CASSMDGDTDTQYF; CDR3 DNA: TGTGCCAGTAGTATGGATGGGGACACAGATACGCAGTATTTT
V gene: TRBV14; J gene: TRBJ2-3; clone size: few; D gene: NA; CDR3 protein: CASSQASVPTPDTQYF; CDR3 DNA: TGTGCCAGCAGTCAGGCCAGTGTCCCGACTCCAGATACGCAGTATTTT
V gene: TRBV7-9; J gene: TRBJ2-1; clone size: NA; D gene: TRBD1; CDR3 protein: CASSRTQGAFFDEQFF; CDR3 DNA: TGTGCCAGCAGCCGAACACAGGGGGCGTTTTTCGATGAGCAGTTCTTC
V gene: TRBV13; J gene: TRBJ1-5; clone size: NA; D gene: NA; CDR3 protein: CASSRGGADNQPQHF; CDR3 DNA: TGTGCCAGCTCACGCGGCGGGGCAGACAATCAGCCCCAGCATTTT
V gene: TRBV4-3; J gene: TRBJ2-5; clone size: NA; D gene: NA; CDR3 protein: CASSQQTAQETQYF; CDR3 DNA: TGCGCCAGCAGCCAGCAGACAGCCCAAGAGACCCAGTACTTC
V gene: TRBV27; J gene: TRBJ1-2; clone size: NA; D gene: TRBD1; CDR3 protein: CASGTGGNLYTF; CDR3 DNA: TGTGCCAGCGGGACAGGGGGCAACCTCTACACCTTC
V gene: TRBV12-3/TRBV12-4; J gene: TRBJ2-3; clone size: few; D gene: TRBD1; CDR3 protein: CASSQRRTGADTQYF; CDR3 DNA: TGTGCCAGCAGTCAACGCCGGACAGGGGCAGATACGCAGTATTTT
V gene: TRBV7-6; J gene: TRBJ1-1; clone size: NA; D gene: NA; CDR3 protein: CASSFGLPGEAFF; CDR3 DNA: TGTGCCAGCAGCTTTGGACTGCCCGGGGAGGCTTTCTTT
V gene: TRBV6-6; J gene: TRBJ2-5; clone size: NA; D gene: TRBD1; CDR3 protein: CASSYSGTGGNQETQYF; CDR3 DNA: TGTGCCAGCAGTTACTCCGGGACAGGGGGTAACCAAGAGACCCAGTACTTC
V gene: TRBV5-6; J gene: TRBJ2-5; clone size: NA; D gene: TRBD1; CDR3 protein: CASSIGQGTETQYF; CDR3 DNA: TGTGCCAGCAGCATAGGACAGGGAACGGAGACCCAGTACTTC
V gene: TRBV20-1; J gene: TRBJ2-5; clone size: once; D gene: NA; CDR3 protein: CSTIGGQETQYF; CDR3 DNA: TGCAGTACCATAGGGGGCCAAGAGACCCAGTACTTC
V gene: TRBV10-3; J gene: TRBJ2-1; clone size: NA; D gene: NA; CDR3 protein: CAISRGGHEQFF; CDR3 DNA: TGTGCCATCAGTAGGGGGGGCCATGAGCAGTTCTTC
V gene: TRBV12-3/TRBV12-4; J gene: TRBJ2-3; clone size: NA; D gene: NA; CDR3 protein: CASSTFQPINADTQYF; CDR3 DNA: TGTGCCAGCAGCACGTTCCAGCCAATAAACGCAGATACGCAGTATTTT
V gene: TRBV7-3; J gene: TRBJ2-1; clone size: once; D gene: TRBD2; CDR3 protein: CASAPGGGAYNEQFF; CDR3 DNA: TGTGCCAGCGCCCCGGGCGGGGGGGCCTACAATGAGCAGTTCTTC
V gene: TRBV6-6; J gene: TRBJ2-5; clone size: NA; D gene: TRBD1; CDR3 protein: CASSYSGQGRKETQYF; CDR3 DNA: TGTGCCAGCAGTTACTCGGGACAGGGGCGAAAAGAGACCCAGTACTTC
V gene: TRBV7-2; J gene: TRBJ1-1; clone size: NA; D gene: TRBD1; CDR3 protein: CASSPRTGGLNTEAFF; CDR3 DNA: TGTGCCAGCAGCCCGCGGACAGGGGGTTTGAACACTGAAGCTTTCTTT
V gene: TRBV5-1; J gene: TRBJ2-1; clone size: NA; D gene: TRBD1; CDR3 protein: CASSFARQGLSEQFF; CDR3 DNA: TGCGCCAGCAGCTTCGCACGACAGGGGCTGTCTGAGCAGTTCTTC